This T cell receptor (beta chain) came from a study of beta chain features in type 1 diabetes (dated by TCRdb to 2016 to 2019). Background for the entire study: Mean age, gender distribution, total cell number and subset yield were not different between patients and healthy donors. The study compared TCRB repertoires of sorted circulating CD4+ T cell subsets between recently diagnosed type 1 diabetes patients and matched healthy donors. Whereas all 30 or so donors provided naive and central memory subsets, regulatory and stem cell-like memory subsets were isolated from just 8 patients and roughly 8 healthy donors. A total of 100 million to 110 million sorted cells were examined across all samples, and a strong correlation was observed between cell number per subset and RNA yield. Beyond this particular receptor, the publication reports: Sequencing cDNA rather than genomic DNA could over-represent highly expressing activated cells, although activation and CD3 levels did not differ between groups. Shorter templates might have been favored by PCR, but patient and control samples were amplified and corrected together, so both groups would have been affected equally by any skew. At VDJ recombination sites, patients with type 1 diabetes made fewer insertions and deleted more nucleotides, a pattern implying thymic rearrangement abnormalities. Naive, central memory and regulatory TCRB repertoires appeared more similar among patients than among healthy donors. HLA sub-analyses involved small numbers of individuals, so any influence of HLA type on TCRB rearrangement remained unresolved. In all four CD4+ subsets, TCRB CDR3 length was moderately but significantly shorter in type 1 diabetes patients.

A single peripheral blood draw of about 116 mL on average was collected from each donor into heparinised tubes. Naive, central memory, regulatory and stem cell-like memory CD4+ T cells were sorted on a BD FACSAria II using a panel including CD45RO, CCR7, CD25, CD127, CD95 and CD27. All sorted populations exceeded 95% purity. Right away, PBMCs were isolated by Lymphoprep density gradient centrifugation and were stained directly, with no culture step. So that batch effects would be minimized, each experiment stained and sorted samples in pairs, pairing one healthy donor with one patient. This clone was observed a few times. Its antigen remains unidentified. No much larger clone exists at a distance of one base, and base qualities are not known. The entire isolated RNA was reverse transcribed using the High Capacity cDNA Reverse Transcription Kit, and thus expressed TCRB transcripts were sequenced. Deep immunoSEQ sequencing was applied to naive, central memory and regulatory T cell samples, giving an average of about 3.8 million total reads per sample. Sorted cells were lysed in RLT buffer, and RNA was extracted using DNase-treated RNeasy Micro or Mini kits according to cell number. Each cell subset was processed on its own to prevent cross-contamination, while patient and healthy donor samples were processed together. The immunoSEQ multiplex PCR was used to amplify TCRB sequences from cDNA, yielding 87-bp fragments that span the CDR3 region. Sequencing of the amplicons was done on the Illumina HiSeq platform. As for the authors' bioinformatics: Synthetic template baselines were used to correct PCR bias computationally, reads within Hamming distance 2 were collapsed together, and singletons that could not be merged were discarded. Reads were aligned against IMGT so that V, D and J genes, CDR3 length and insertions or deletions at six rearrangement sites could be assigned. Clonotype counts were normalized to sorted cell number within each subset before computing true diversity and Gini coefficients with the tcR R package. The overlap coefficient, calculated on TCRB nucleotide sequences, was used to quantify repertoire sharing. TCRdb took this table from immuneACCESS and kept in-frame rearrangements with V and J called. Such tables lack part of the clones; where checked against another copy, unresolved V genes explain under half of the gap, and the rest is unexplained. The DNA was the basis for D and trimming; V, J and clone size are from that table. This sample has 50,000 or so clones in its table, and around 45% of those were observed once. Approximately 1.5% of the sample belongs to the ten largest clones.

From the germline V gene, CDR1 is SGHDT and CDR2 is YYEEEE. Spanning cysteine to phenylalanine, the CDR3 consists of 13 amino acids. Of all the DNA, just the CDR3 is kept, 39 bases in frame from base 1. The junction carries 11 bases between V and J, which are trimmed by 5 bases and 3 bases respectively. This chain is built from TRBV5-6 and TRBJ1-1, and perhaps TRBD1 as D gene, on 5 matching bases. The source is a man aged 25 to 45 with type 1 diabetes. The specimen sequenced was Tregs from blood. The cell subset or site label on this specimen signifies: regulatory CD4+ T cells. The sequenced DNA: TGTGCCAGCAGGTTTTCAGGGTACACTGAAGCTTTCTTT. This sequence encodes CASRFSGYTEAFF.